The rows below give T cell receptor beta chains drawn from one sample of a study of shared clonotypes between healthy human individuals. Using immunoSEQ multiplex PCR, the repertoire was profiled, and TCRdb retains in-frame clones only, with some absent. The table includes roughly 1,000,000 clones, roughly 74% detected once. The sequenced material came from memory CD4+ T cells from PBMCs. The source is a man in his late teens or twenties in good health. Some clones in this sample may be carry-over from other donors' samples. CDR3s include the opening cysteine and the closing phenylalanine or tryptophan. The D gene is left open where the match is weak. Expanded clones are given a class, and other clones once, few, many or no size at all.

19 TRBJ2-4 - TRBV11-2 TRBD2 TGTGCCAGCAGCTCAGTGGGACTAGCGGGAGGTAGAGCCAAAAACATTCAGTACTTC CASSSVGLAGGRAKNIQYF
16 TRBJ2-1 - TRBV30 - TGTGCCTGGAGCACCTGGACGGCCGAAGGGTACAATGAGCAGTTCTTC CAWSTWTAEGYNEQFF
14 TRBJ2-2 - TRBV28 - TGTGCCAGCAGTCTGGGTCCGAACACCGGGGAGCTGTTTTTT CASSLGPNTGELFF
15 TRBJ2-7 - TRBV9 TRBD2 TGTGCCAGCAGCCCCCAATTAGCGGGACGCGGCGAGCAGTACTTC CASSPQLAGRGEQYF
18 TRBJ2-1 few TRBV18 TRBD2 TGTGCCAGCTCACCACAAGGACTAGCGGGAGGAGGTTACAATGAGCAGTTCTTC CASSPQGLAGGGYNEQFF
13 TRBJ2-1 - TRBV5-1 - TGCGCCAGCAGTCGGGACTCCTACAATGAGCAGTTCTTC CASSRDSYNEQFF
17 TRBJ2-2 - TRBV29-1 TRBD2 TGCAGCGTTGAAGCGAGACTAGCGGGAATTCCCACCGGGGAGCTGTTTTTT CSVEARLAGIPTGELFF
13 TRBJ2-5 - TRBV6-5 - TGTGCCAGCAGTTGGGGCAGGGCGGAGACCCAGTACTTC CASSWGRAETQYF
14 TRBJ2-5 - TRBV5-1 - TGCGCCAGCAGCTTGGTCCCAGGGCAAGAGACCCAGTACTTC CASSLVPGQETQYF
17 TRBJ2-1 few TRBV9 TRBD2 TGTGCCAGCAGCGTAGTTCCGAGCGGGAGGGCCAAGGATGAGCAGTTCTTC CASSVVPSGRAKDEQFF
12 TRBJ1-1 - TRBV2 - TGTGCCAGCAGATTCACGGGGGCTGAAGCTTTCTTT CASRFTGAEAFF
13 TRBJ1-1 - TRBV5-8 - TGTGCCAGCAGCTTGGGTCCGTGGACTGAAGCTTTCTTT CASSLGPWTEAFF
14 TRBJ1-5 few TRBV11-2 TRBD1 TGTGCCAGCAGCCGGACCACAGGGGAATGGCCCCAGCATTTT CASSRTTGEWPQHF
16 TRBJ2-3 - TRBV5-4 - TGTGCCAGCAGCTCACCACAGAGAACTAGCACAGATACGCAGTATTTT CASSSPQRTSTDTQYF
13 TRBJ2-7 - TRBV5-1 TRBD1 TGCGCCAGCAGCTCCGGGACAGGAAACGCCCAGTACTTC CASSSGTGNAQYF
15 TRBJ2-1 few TRBV5-1 - TGCGCCAGCAGGCGGGACACAGAGAACTACAATGAGCAGTTCTTC CASRRDTENYNEQFF
12 TRBJ1-5 few TRBV12-5 - TGTGCTAGTGGGGTCAACAATCAGCCCCAGCATTTT CASGVNNQPQHF
15 TRBJ2-7 - TRBV7-2 - TGTGCCAGCAGCTTCGGACGGTTCCGGCCCCACGAGCAGTACTTC CASSFGRFRPHEQYF
15 TRBJ2-2 - TRBV5-1 TRBD2 TGCGCCAGCAGCCCCGCGGGAGGAAACACCGGGGAGCTGTTTTTT CASSPAGGNTGELFF
14 TRBJ2-7 - TRBV4-1 - TGCGCCAGCAGCCAAGATCCGGGCGCCTACGAGCAGTACTTC CASSQDPGAYEQYF
14 TRBJ2-1 - TRBV6-4 TRBD2 TGTGCCAGCAAAGCGGGAGGGGACTACAATGAGCAGTTCTTC CASKAGGDYNEQFF
19 TRBJ2-7 - TRBV5-6 TRBD2 TGTGCCAGCAGCTTGGGAGGACTAGCGGGAGGGGTAGTCTCCTACGAGCAGTACTTC CASSLGGLAGGVVSYEQYF
14 TRBJ2-3 - TRBV7-2 - TGTGCCAGCAGCTTAGACCGCTCGGCCCATACGCAGTATTTT CASSLDRSAHTQYF
13 TRBJ2-7 - TRBV5-1 - TGCGCCAGCAGCTTAGGATCAACCTACGAGCAGTACTTC CASSLGSTYEQYF
15 TRBJ2-3 - TRBV27 - TGTGCCAGCAGCGACCTAACCCCCGGCACAGATACGCAGTATTTT CASSDLTPGTDTQYF
15 TRBJ2-2 few TRBV18 TRBD1 TGTGCCAGCTCACCATCACAGGGGCTCACCGGGGAGCTGTTTTTT CASSPSQGLTGELFF
15 TRBJ2-5 - TRBV5-4 TRBD2 TGTGCCAGCAGCCCGACTAGCGGGACAGGAGAGACCCAGTACTTC CASSPTSGTGETQYF
14 TRBJ1-2 - TRBV18 TRBD1 TGTGCCAGCTCAAGGACAGGAGCGTACTATGGCTACACCTTC CASSRTGAYYGYTF
14 TRBJ2-1 - TRBV10-2 - TGCGCCAGCACCCTGTCTCTAGGGGAAGGTGAGCAGTTCTTC CASTLSLGEGEQFF
16 TRBJ2-3 - TRBV13 - TGTGCCAGCAGCTTAGGTTCGGGGTATATGTCAGATACGCAGTATTTT CASSLGSGYMSDTQYF
13 TRBJ2-1 - TRBV7-3 - TGTGCCAGCAGCTACAGCCCGGGTGGCGAGCAGTTCTTC CASSYSPGGEQFF